One sample yielded the 6 T cell receptor beta chains listed below, sequenced in a study of identical twins. TCRdb used MiXCR to reprocess the 5' RACE reads, holding one entry per CDR3 protein. This sample has about 520,000 distinct CDR3 sequences, with approximately 22% found just once. The same specimen was also included in a second study, on T cells expressing NK-cell markers.

Input material: CD4+ T cells sorted from blood. The receptor source for this set is a woman aged 18 to 35 in good health.

The rearrangement links TRBV3-1 to TRBJ2-5, with TRBD2 matching 7 bases. V trimming: 6 bases; J trimming: 1 base; junction bases outside the gene matches: 5. The germline V gene encodes CDR1 LGHDT and CDR2 YNNKEL (reference sequence). The CDR3 is 14 residues long. The CDR3, as DNA: TGTGCCAGCAGACTTTCTAGCGGCCAAGAGACCCAGTACTTC. Translated: CASRLSSGQETQYF.

V is TRBV6-5 and J is TRBJ2-2; no definite D call. V gave up 4 bases and J gave up 4 bases, with 10 bases separating them. From germline, CDR1 is MNHEY and CDR2 SVGAGI. The CDR3 runs 14 residues. CDR3 in amino acids: CASSSFDPTGELFF. CDR3 bases: TGTGCCAGCAGTTCTTTCGACCCCACCGGGGAGCTGTTTTTT.

This clonotype has a handful of counts. This chain connects TRBV5-1 to TRBJ2-5, with D tentatively TRBD1 (6 bases). The V end was cut by 9 bases, the J end by 0 bases, with 9 bases between. This CDR3 comprises 12 residues. Per the germline V gene, CDR1 is SGHRS and CDR2 is YFSETQ. Here the CDR3 DNA reads TGCGCCACCCGGGACAACCAAGAGACCCAGTACTTC. It yields the protein CATRDNQETQYF.

This clonotype appeared a few times. The chain carries TRBV12-3 or TRBV12-4 and TRBJ1-1; D remains unclear. The CDR3 covers 12 residues. The germline V and J ends were trimmed by 5 bases and 6 bases, with 10 bases remaining between them. CDR3: CASSLGPAEAFF. CDR3 bases: TGTGCCAGCAGTCTGGGCCCCGCTGAAGCTTTCTTT.

The table lists this clonotype with a few counts. The rearrangement uses TRBV20-1 and TRBJ2-3, with 10 bases lining up with TRBD2. The V gene end was trimmed by 2 bases and the J gene end by 2 bases; junction bases not matched to a gene: 10. The CDR3 spans 17 residues. Germline CDR1 DFQATT, CDR2 SNEGSKA (reference sequence). CDR3: CSARPRRLAGDTDTQYF. The CDR3, as DNA: TGCAGTGCTAGACCGCGACGGCTAGCGGGGGACACAGATACGCAGTATTTT.

The chain is built from TRBV21-1 and TRBJ1-1; the D call in the table, TRBD1, was not verified against the DNA. TRBV21-1 is described as a pseudogene. This CDR3 is built from 17 residues. The CDR3 region is CAISLTNSGQMNTEAFF. CDR3 bases: TGTGCCATCTCACTAACTAACTCGGGACAGATGAACACTGAAGCTTTCTTT.